The 28 T cell receptor beta chains in this list originate from one sample, sequenced in a study of cytomegalovirus exposure and HLA in healthy donors. The PCR had 60 Vbeta and 13 Jbeta primers. Using immunoSEQ multiplex PCR, the repertoire was profiled, and TCRdb retains in-frame clones only, with some absent. This table lists over 110,000 clones. Sequencing was carried out using PBMCs. These receptor sequences come from a male donor in good health and CMV-seronegative.

This chain connects TRBV5-6 to TRBJ2-1, with D uncertain. V was clipped by 0 bases and J by 14 bases, with 12 bases between them. This CDR3 region has 12 residues. Germline V gene sequence: CDR1 SGHDT, CDR2 YYEEEE. CDR3 residues: CASSLEAARKFF. The CDR3 nucleotides are TGTGCCAGCAGCTTGGAGGCAGCCAGGAAGTTCTTC.

The genes are TRBV25-1 and TRBJ1-1; TRBD1 is a possible D gene (5 bases). V lost 1 base and J 6 bases, leaving 15 bases between the germline ends. Germline-derived CDR1 and CDR2 are MGHDK and SYGVNS. The CDR3 loop spans 15 amino acids. CDR3 nucleotide sequence: TGTGCCAGCAGTGAATGGTCGGGGGGGAAAGCTGAAGCTTTCTTT. Encoded protein: CASSEWSGGKAEAFF.

V usage is TRBV4-3 and J usage is TRBJ1-1; TRBD1 agrees at 9 bases. The CDR3 sequence is 16 residues long. Germline V gives CDR1 LGHNA, CDR2 YSLEER. With V trimmed by 0 bases and J by 4 bases, 6 bases remained unmatched. CDR3 in amino acids: CASSQDGGQGVTEAFF. The CDR3 DNA follows: TGCGCCAGCAGCCAAGACGGGGGACAGGGTGTCACTGAAGCTTTCTTT.

The rearrangement uses TRBV7-9 and TRBJ1-1; D possibly corresponds to TRBD1 (6 bases). Germline V gives CDR1 SEHNR, CDR2 FQNEAQ (reference sequence). The CDR3 length is 14 residues. V lost 7 bases and J lost 1, with 13 bases in between. For the CDR3, the DNA is TGTGCCAGCATCCACCGGGACAAGAACACTGAAGCTTTCTTT. Translating gives CASIHRDKNTEAFF.

V usage is TRBV5-1 and J usage is TRBJ2-1; no reliable D call. Germline assignment: CDR1 SGHRS and CDR2 YFSETQ. This CDR3 region has 12 residues. V was cut by 4 bases and J by 6 bases, with 8 bases left in between. DNA of the CDR3: TGCGCCAGCAGCGTTGCTAGCAATGAGCAGTTCTTC. It is translated as CASSVASNEQFF.

V and J are TRBV30 and TRBJ1-5; 10 bases map to TRBD1. J gave up 5 bases and V 2 bases, and 6 bases lay outside the gene matches. Germline CDR1 GTSNPN, CDR2 SVGIG (reference sequence). The CDR3 totals 15 residues. CDR3 DNA sequence: TGTGCCTGGAGTCCGGGACAGGGGCTCTATCAGCCCCAGCATTTT. This encodes CAWSPGQGLYQPQHF. Filled out from reference TRBV30 and TRBJ1-5, the complete variable domain reads SQTIHQWPATLVQPVGSPLSLECTVEGTSNPNLYWYRQAAGRGLQLLFYSVGIGQISSEVPQNLSASRPQDRQFILSSKKLLLSDSGFYLCAWSPGQGLYQPQHFGDGTRLSIL.

The chain links TRBV28 to TRBJ2-6; D gene uncertain. Germline-derived CDR1 and CDR2 are MDHEN and SYDVKM. This CDR3 has 13 amino acids. Deletions cut 5 bases from V and 0 bases from J, with 2 bases between. CDR3 sequence (DNA): TGTGCCAGCAGTCTCTCTGGGGCCAACGTCCTGACTTTC. Amino acid sequence: CASSLSGANVLTF.

The chain carries TRBV7-9 and TRBJ2-1; D uncertain. Trimming cost V 5 bases and J 0 bases, with 8 bases left between them. The CDR3 has 14 amino acids. The germline CDR1 and CDR2 sequences are SEHNR and FQNEAQ (reference sequence). In nucleotides, the CDR3 is TGTGCCAGCAGCCCTGCCAGCTCCTACAATGAGCAGTTCTTC. Translating gives CASSPASSYNEQFF.

The chain recombines TRBV10-2 with TRBJ2-3, with TRBD2 matching 7 bases. Germline CDR1 and CDR2: WSHSY and SAAADI. V shed 2 bases, J shed 3 bases, and the junction held 8 bases outside the gene matches. This CDR3 is built from 16 residues. The CDR3 DNA reads TGCGCCAGCAGTGAGGTGGAGCGGGGCGTTACAGATACGCAGTATTTT. This translates into CASSEVERGVTDTQYF.

The chain links TRBV9 to TRBJ1-5; D uncertain. V dropped 3 bases and J dropped 5 bases, with 9 bases sitting between them. This CDR3 contains 13 residues. Germline V gene data show CDR1 as SGDLS and CDR2 as YYNGEE. In DNA form, the CDR3 reads TGTGCCAGCAGCGCAGATGGTTATCAGCCCCAGCATTTT. Residues: CASSADGYQPQHF.

This chain links TRBV7-9 with TRBJ1-2; TRBD1 aligns across 9 bases. The CDR3 covers 16 residues. V trimming: 0 bases; J trimming: 4 bases; junction bases outside the gene matches: 6. Germline-derived CDR1 and CDR2 are SEHNR and FQNEAQ (reference sequence). For the CDR3, the DNA is TGTGCCAGCAGCTTAGCGGGGACAGGGTATACCTATGGCTACACCTTC. This encodes CASSLAGTGYTYGYTF. Drawing the rest from reference TRBV7-9 and TRBJ1-2, the complete variable domain is DTGVSQNPRHKITKRGQNVTFRCDPISEHNRLYWYRQTLGQGPEFLTYFQNEAQLEKSRLLSDRFSAERPKGSFSTLEIQRTEQGDSAMYLCASSLAGTGYTYGYTFGSGTRLTVV.

The chain employs TRBV11-2 and TRBJ2-2; 9 bases map to TRBD1. Germline V CDR1 and CDR2: SGHAT, FQNNGV. V shed 6 bases, J shed 6 bases, and the junction held 11 bases outside the gene matches. This CDR3 is built from 16 residues. CDR3 bases: TGTGCCAGCAGGGCTATCGGGACAGGGAAGCCCGGGGAGCTGTTTTTT. It yields the protein CASRAIGTGKPGELFF.

The J gene is TRBJ1-1, the V gene TRBV30; no clear D. Between the trimmed V and J ends, which lost 0 bases and 10 bases, there was a span of 12 bases. Germline lookup yields CDR1 GTSNPN and CDR2 SVGIG (reference sequence). The CDR3 is 12 residues long. CDR3 amino acids: CAWSVGTITAFF. The CDR3 region has the DNA TGTGCCTGGAGTGTGGGCACAATCACAGCTTTCTTT. Drawing the rest from reference TRBV30 and TRBJ1-1, the complete variable domain is SQTIHQWPATLVQPVGSPLSLECTVEGTSNPNLYWYRQAAGRGLQLLFYSVGIGQISSEVPQNLSASRPQDRQFILSSKKLLLSDSGFYLCAWSVGTITAFFGQGTRLTVV.

This chain's CDR3 is CASSRYLAGNYEQYF. The CDR3 DNA sequence: TGTGCCAGCAGTCGCTACCTAGCGGGCAACTACGAGCAGTACTTC. The gene calls are TRBV6-5 and TRBJ2-7, with 8 bases that match TRBD2. Germline loops: CDR1 MNHEY, CDR2 SVGAGI. With 5 bases clipped from V and 3 bases from J, the junction kept 9 bases outside the gene matches. The CDR3 is 15 residues long.

This chain connects TRBV12-5 to TRBJ2-7; 10 bases line up with TRBD2. The CDR3 runs 17 residues. Trimming removed 2 bases from V and 0 bases from J; junction bases left unmatched: 7. Germline V lookup: CDR1 LGHNT, CDR2 FRNRAP. The CDR3, as DNA: TGTGCTAGTGGTTTGCCCCAGACTAGCGGGTCCTCCTACGAGCAGTACTTC. Translating it yields CASGLPQTSGSSYEQYF.

This chain links TRBV5-6 with TRBJ1-1, with D perhaps matching TRBD1 (6 bases). The CDR3 has 16 residues. In germline, CDR1 is SGHDT, CDR2 YYEEEE. V was clipped by 1 base and J by 4 bases, with 17 bases between them. The CDR3 DNA is TGTGCCAGCAGCTTGTTTTACGGCAGGGGCGGCACTGAAGCTTTCTTT. Translating it yields CASSLFYGRGGTEAFF.

V and J are TRBV5-1 and TRBJ2-7; D is unclear. CDR1 and CDR2 from the germline V gene are SGHRS and YFSETQ. Trimming left V 5 bases short and J 3 bases short, with 15 bases between. The CDR3 runs 14 residues. CDR3 DNA sequence: TGCGCCAGCAGTTCCTCCTCGGTGGTCTACGAGCAGTACTTC. It codes for CASSSSSVVYEQYF.

The rearrangement links TRBV5-4 to TRBJ2-3; possibly TRBD2 for D (6 bases). Trimming shortened V by 4 bases and J by 5 bases, and 23 bases separated the two germline ends. The germline V gene encodes CDR1 SGHNT and CDR2 YYREEE (reference sequence). CDR3 length: 17 residues. The CDR3 region is CASSGASETSWGDTQYF. In DNA form, the CDR3 reads TGTGCCAGCAGCGGGGCTAGCGAGACTAGTTGGGGAGATACGCAGTATTTT.

V is TRBV10-3 and J is TRBJ1-2, with TRBD1 identical over 7 bases. Losses at the gene ends were 8 bases for V and 4 bases for J; bases not matched to a gene: 10. The CDR3 is made up of 14 amino acids. Germline V gene lookup returns CDR1 ENHRY and CDR2 SYGVKD. For the CDR3, the DNA is TGTGCCATCCGACAGGGTCAGGATTCCTATGGCTACACCTTC. It yields the protein CAIRQGQDSYGYTF.

The V and J genes are TRBV27 and TRBJ2-2, with D perhaps matching TRBD1 (6 bases). V was shortened by 2 bases and J by 6 bases, with 10 bases between the two germline ends. CDR3 length equals 14 residues. The germline V gene has CDR1 MNHEY and CDR2 SMNVEV (reference sequence). The DNA for the CDR3 is TGTGCCAGCAGTTTACAGGGGTGGGCCGGGGAGCTGTTTTTT. Protein sequence: CASSLQGWAGELFF.

This sequence joins TRBV14 and TRBJ2-7; 8 nucleotides agree with TRBD1. J gave up 1 base and V 5 bases, and 13 bases lay outside the gene matches. This CDR3 spans 17 amino acids. CDR1 is SGHDN and CDR2 is FVKESK in the germline V gene. CDR3 DNA sequence: TGTGCCAGCAGCTCCGTGACAGGGGCTTTTCTTTCCTACGAGCAGTACTTC. It specifies CASSSVTGAFLSYEQYF.

This rearrangement joins TRBV18 to TRBJ2-1; D perhaps matches TRBD2 (7 bases). V gave up 2 bases and J gave up 8 bases, with 16 bases separating them. CDR3 length equals 15 residues. Germline V gene lookup returns CDR1 KGHSH and CDR2 LQKENI. CDR3 loop: CASSPNRGAYDEQFF. The DNA of the CDR3 is TGTGCCAGCTCACCAAACCGGGGGGCTTACGATGAGCAGTTCTTC.

The chain employs TRBV28 and TRBJ2-7, with TRBD2 matching 9 bases. This CDR3 region has 14 residues. J was trimmed by 5 bases and V by 3 bases; bases with no gene match: 5. From germline, CDR1 is MDHEN and CDR2 SYDVKM. The CDR3 is CASSFSGGTHEQYF. Here the CDR3 DNA reads TGTGCCAGCAGTTTCAGCGGGGGGACTCACGAGCAGTACTTC.

The rearrangement uses TRBV4-1 and TRBJ2-5, with a possible D match to TRBD2 (6 bases). Germline assignment: CDR1 MGHRA and CDR2 YSYEKL. Trimming took 1 base from V and 4 from J, leaving 7 bases between them. This CDR3 spans 13 amino acids. In DNA form, the CDR3 reads TGCGCCAGCAGCCAAGGGACTATAGAGACCCAGTACTTC. Translated, it gives CASSQGTIETQYF.

The DNA of the CDR3 is TGTGCCAGCAGCTCGTCAGGGGGCGGAACTGAAGCTTTCTTT. Translated, it gives CASSSSGGGTEAFF. The V gene is TRBV7-3, the J gene TRBJ1-1, with TRBD1 matching over 8 bases. The germline V gene has CDR1 SGHTA and CDR2 FQGTGA. The CDR3 is 14 amino acids. With V trimmed by 4 bases and J by 5 bases, 6 bases remained unmatched. Looking up the rest from reference TRBV7-3 and TRBJ1-1 gives the full variable domain: GAGVSQTPSNKVTEKGKYVELRCDPISGHTALYWYRQSLGQGPEFLIYFQGTGAADDSGLPNDRFFAVRPEGSVSTLKIQRTERGDSAVYLCASSSSGGGTEAFFGQGTRLTVV.

V is TRBV9 and J is TRBJ2-6; TRBD2 might be the D (7 bases). Germline V gives CDR1 SGDLS, CDR2 YYNGEE. CDR3 size: 19 residues. V was trimmed by 3 bases and J by 0 bases, leaving 19 bases between them. The CDR3 sequence is CASSDTWGGPSSGANVLTF. Here the CDR3 DNA reads TGTGCCAGCAGCGATACTTGGGGGGGGCCCTCCTCTGGGGCCAACGTCCTGACTTTC.

The chain has TRBV11-2 and TRBJ2-7; D perhaps matches TRBD2 (6 bases). V lost 5 bases and J 2 bases, leaving 13 bases between the germline ends. The CDR3 runs to 14 residues. Germline V lookup: CDR1 SGHAT, CDR2 FQNNGV. The CDR3 here is CASSPLASTYEQYF. As DNA, the CDR3 is TGTGCCAGCAGCCCCCTAGCGTCAACCTACGAGCAGTACTTC. Full variable domain (outside the CDR3, taken from reference TRBV11-2 and TRBJ2-7): EAGVAQSPRYKIIEKRQSVAFWCNPISGHATLYWYQQILGQGPKLLIQFQNNGVVDDSQLPKDRFSAERLKGVDSTLKIQPAKLEDSAVYLCASSPLASTYEQYFGPGTRLTVT.

The genes are TRBV10-3 and TRBJ2-6, with D perhaps TRBD2 (6 bases). The germline V and J ends were trimmed by 6 bases and 2 bases, with 8 bases remaining between them. CDR1 is ENHRY, CDR2 SYGVKD, per germline. The CDR3 spans 14 residues. In DNA, the CDR3 is TGTGCCATCAGGGGGGGAGCTGGGGCCAACGTCCTGACTTTC. Amino acid sequence: CAIRGGAGANVLTF.